This T cell receptor beta chain was sequenced for a study of control samples from healthy donors and cancer patients. V lost 2 bases, J lost 7 bases, and 12 bases stayed unmatched. The germline CDR1 and CDR2 sequences are SGHRS and YFSETQ. The length of the CDR3 is 17 residues. Data came from immunoSEQ multiplex PCR; TCRdb stores just in-frame clones and leaves some out. This sample has 120,000 to 150,000 clones, with 75% to 95% found just once. The rearrangement uses TRBV5-1 and TRBJ2-1, with 10 bases fitting TRBD2. This TCR came from a man aged 30 to 39 in good health. The sample comprised blood. Here the CDR3 DNA reads TGCGCCAGCAGCTTTTACACTAGCGGGGCCATTGATAATGAGCAGTTCTTC. This gives the protein CASSFYTSGAIDNEQFF.